This T cell receptor beta chain originates from a study of CXCR4 blockade with PD-1 therapy in pancreatic cancer (dated 2019 in TCRdb). Broadly, across the study: The study combined multiplex immunohistochemistry and TCRbeta immunosequencing of resected pancreatic ductal adenocarcinoma with ex vivo slice culture testing PD-1 and CXCR4 blockade. To look at intratumoral heterogeneity, the researchers TCR-sequenced two geographically distinct regions from each of 6 tumors. Points the paper makes about the study in general: The frequency of each amino acid clone correlated strongly with the number of distinct nucleotide rearrangements encoding that clone, suggesting convergent selection driven by common tumor antigens. Because only TCRbeta chains were sequenced, true antigen-specificity overlap among the convergent dominant clones remained unconfirmed, awaiting paired alpha-beta single-cell sequencing. Although tumors showed clonal expansion, with a mean productive clonality of about 0.15 compared with 0.04 to 0.06 in healthy blood, clonality was not correlated with survival.

The immunoSEQ Assay at Adaptive Biotechnologies was used to immunosequence TCRbeta CDR3 regions from the extracted DNA. The study's processing was this. To measure the absolute abundance of each unique TCRbeta CDR3, the sequences were collapsed and filtered. Clonality, calculated using only productive in-frame rearrangements, was defined as 1 minus Pielou's evenness. Regional overlap tracked the top 100 nucleotide rearrangements across paired samples, with Morisita index comparing paired versus unrelated samples. Convergence of nucleotide rearrangements onto identical amino acid sequences was assessed with the immunoSEQ Rearrangement Details tool. TCRdb obtained this table from immuneACCESS and retained in-frame rearrangements with V and J assigned. These tables miss some clones; where compared with another copy, unresolved V genes account for less than half of the shortfall, and the remainder is unexplained. V and J calls and clone size are copied from that table; D and trimming were computed from the DNA. The sample includes a few thousand clones, with 30% to 45% observed a single time. The top ten constitute 27% of the sample.

Based on the germline V gene, the CDR1 and CDR2 sequences are SGHVT and SQSDAQ. V is pruned by 2 bases and J by 2 bases, leaving 10 bases of the junction without a gene match. The CDR3 runs 17 amino acids, cysteine and phenylalanine included. CDR3 DNA is the only sequence kept; it has 51 bases, read in frame from the first base. The archived tumor blocks came from patients who had not received neoadjuvant therapy before resection. In the preserved-tissue arm, the study used approximately 30 surgical resection samples taken from 25 or so pancreatic ductal adenocarcinoma patients who had not previously been treated. DNA for the resection arm was extracted from ten 5-micron curls of FFPE tumor lying next to the multiplex immunohistochemistry slide. With regard to this clone: The specificity of this receptor is unknown. No base quality information exists; no much larger clone differs at one position.

The chain couples TRBV7-4 to TRBJ2-3; a stretch of 7 junction bases matches TRBD1. The specimen was tumor tissue. The receptor was derived from a human donor with pancreatic ductal adenocarcinoma. The nucleotide sequence reads as follows: TGTGCCAGCAGCTTAATAGGCCGACAGGGCTTCACAGATACGCAGTATTTT. Translated, it gives CASSLIGRQGFTDTQYF.